The clone carrying this T cell receptor beta chain was picked up a small number of times. Its antigen is not identified. Each CDR3 protein gets one entry after TCRdb re-called the 5' RACE reads with MiXCR. The sample lists approximately 260,000 distinct CDR3 sequences; about 16% were seen once. These data belong to a study of T-cell memory formation after mild COVID-19. Study background: Clustering of TCRs was largely donor specific. Study-level points and caveats: Day 37-peaking second-wave clones had unconfirmed SARS-CoV-2 specificity. From day 15 to 85, contracting clones were balanced between CD4 and CD8, whereas later expanders leaned toward CD4+. Most CD4+ clones that shrank were in CM and EM, while CD8+ ones turned up in EMRA.

This CDR3 has 12 residues. The V segment lost 3 bases and the J segment 7 bases; nucleotides outside the gene matches: 1. The V call is TRBV12-3 or TRBV12-4, the J call TRBJ1-2, with TRBD1 identical over 8 bases. This clonotype originated in a man between 18 and 35 years old who had mild COVID-19 (a few samples of this study predate the infection). Cell type and time point are not known. Sequenced: PBMCs or a T cell subset sorted from them (not recorded which). CDR3 amino acids: CASSFRGLGYTF. In DNA, the CDR3 is TGTGCCAGCAGTTTCAGGGGGCTTGGCTACACCTTC.